The 20 T cell receptor beta chains reported below all come from one sample, sequenced in a study of T-cell reconstitution after alpha-beta-depleted transplantation in children. Preparing the TCRbeta library involved the use of unique molecular identifiers. TCRdb called the PCR reads again in MiXCR, with one record for every CDR3 protein. The sample contains about 690,000 distinct CDR3 sequences, 16% of which appear only once. Sequencing was performed on PBMCs from the stem cell graft donor, taken from the stem cell graft. These receptors were taken from a human donor who donated a stem cell graft to a child with acute myeloid leukemia.

This clonotype has just a few counts. The chain uses TRBV28 and TRBJ2-1; no firm D call. The CDR3 sequence is 11 residues long. With 8 bases removed from V and 9 bases from J, the gap between germline ends came to 11 bases. Germline V gene lookup returns CDR1 MDHEN and CDR2 SYDVKM. CDR3 in amino acids: CASGPRAEQFF. DNA for the CDR3: TGTGCCAGCGGACCTAGAGCTGAGCAGTTCTTC.

This clonotype showed up many times. The CDR3 protein is CSAPGASKSSPLHF. CDR3 in DNA: TGCAGTGCGCCAGGGGCGAGTAAGAGTTCACCCCTCCACTTT. The gene calls are TRBV20-1 and TRBJ1-6; a weak D match, TRBD1 (6 bases). Per the germline V gene, CDR1 is DFQATT and CDR2 is SNEGSKA (reference sequence). This CDR3 contains 14 residues. V was shortened by 6 bases and J by 9 bases, with 18 bases between the two germline ends.

Many counts were recorded for this clonotype. The chain joins TRBV20-1 to TRBJ1-1, with D possibly TRBD1 on 6 matching bases. Germline V CDR1 and CDR2: DFQATT, SNEGSKA (reference sequence). CDR3 size: 16 residues. V was pared by 3 bases and J by 0 bases, with 17 bases between. The CDR3 loop is CSARRREGVMNTEAFF. The CDR3 bases are TGCAGTGCTAGGCGGAGGGAGGGGGTAATGAACACTGAAGCTTTCTTT.

The chain has TRBV28 and TRBJ2-7, with D perhaps given as TRBD1 or TRBD2 (5 bases each). The CDR3 contains 17 residues. Germline-derived CDR1 and CDR2 are MDHEN and SYDVKM. The V end was cut by 1 base, the J end by 3 bases, with 19 bases between. CDR3 sequence (DNA): TGTGCCAGCAGTTTATCCGGTTGGGGGACCACTGTCTACGAGCAGTACGTC. Translation gives CASSLSGWGTTVYEQYV.

Here the CDR3 reads CASSPISYEQYF. The CDR3 nucleotides are TGTGCCAGCAGCCCTATAAGCTACGAGCAGTACTTC. The V gene is TRBV2, the J gene TRBJ2-7; D call uncertain. Trimming stripped 6 bases from V and 3 bases from J, with 9 bases between. CDR3 length: 12 amino acids. Germline values: CDR1 SNHLY, CDR2 FYNNEI.

This chain links TRBV4-1 with TRBJ1-1, with D possibly matching TRBD1 (5 bases). Germline V gives CDR1 MGHRA, CDR2 YSYEKL. This CDR3 has 14 residues. V gave up 3 bases and J gave up 7 bases, with 15 bases separating them. The CDR3 protein is CASSHATRGDEAFF. CDR3 nucleotide sequence: TGCGCCAGCAGCCATGCCACCCGAGGGGATGAAGCTTTCTTT.

This clonotype was detected many times. J is TRBJ1-1 and V is TRBV20-1; D gene unclear. This CDR3 spans 15 amino acids. CDR1 and CDR2 from the germline V gene are DFQATT and SNEGSKA (reference sequence). Trimming took 0 bases from V and 7 from J, leaving 18 bases between them. Here the CDR3 DNA reads TGCAGTGCTAGAGAGGCCTCGGGCCTGCGATTTGAAGCTTTCTTT. Protein sequence: CSAREASGLRFEAFF.

As to this clonotype: A much larger clone differs by one base, so this may be a read error. The conserved phenylalanine or tryptophan is not found at the CDR3 terminus, so this likely reflects a read error. This chain uses TRBV20-1 with TRBJ2-1; the D gene is possibly TRBD2 (7 bases). V was trimmed by 0 bases and J by 0 bases, leaving 9 bases between them. CDR3 size: 15 residues. Germline V CDR1 and CDR2: DFQATT, SNEGSKA (reference sequence). The CDR3 sequence: CSAREGGPSYNEQFL. In DNA form, the CDR3 reads TGCAGTGCTAGAGAGGGGGGGCCCTCCTACAATGAGCAGTTCTTG.

V is TRBV29-1 and J is TRBJ2-2; 8 bases agree with TRBD1. The CDR3 sequence is 16 residues long. The germline CDR1 and CDR2 sequences are SQVTM and ANQGSEA. J was trimmed by 1 base and V by 4 bases; bases with no gene match: 8. This chain's CDR3 is CSVGRTGTGNTGELFF. CDR3 coding DNA: TGCAGCGTTGGACGCACCGGGACAGGGAACACCGGGGAGCTGTTTTTT.

This clonotype has a handful of counts. V is TRBV24-1 and J is TRBJ2-1, with D possibly called TRBD1 or TRBD2 (6 bases each). Per germline, CDR1 KGHDR and CDR2 SFDVKD. The CDR3 sequence is 17 residues long. V shed 4 bases and J shed 5 bases, with 20 bases lying between them. CDR3 nucleotides: TGTGCCACCAGTGAAACGGGGGACACTATGAGCGACAATGAGCAGTTCTTC. This sequence encodes CATSETGDTMSDNEQFF.

This clonotype appeared many times. The chain employs TRBV4-1 and TRBJ1-2; TRBD1 might be the D (6 bases). Germline V lookup: CDR1 MGHRA, CDR2 YSYEKL. The CDR3 consists of 11 residues. V dropped 6 bases and J dropped 4 bases, with 6 bases sitting between them. In nucleotides, the CDR3 is TGCGCCAGCAGGGACAGCTATGGCTACACCTTC. This encodes CASRDSYGYTF.

As to this clonotype: A read error likely explains this, since a far larger clone differs by one base. The rearrangement uses TRBV27 and TRBJ1-5; D is undetermined. Germline CDR1 reads MNHEY; CDR2 reads SMNVEV (reference sequence). V lost 6 bases and J 2 bases, leaving 5 bases between the germline ends. CDR3 length equals 12 residues. CDR3 amino acids: CASSMGNQPQHF. As DNA, the CDR3 is TGTGCCAGCAGCATGGGCAATCAGCCCCAGCATTTT.

This clonotype occurred many times. The chain combines TRBV27 with TRBJ2-7; 7 nucleotides match TRBD2. Germline V gene lookup returns CDR1 MNHEY and CDR2 SMNVEV (reference sequence). The J segment lost 2 bases and the V segment lost 2 bases, leaving 3 bases of the junction unmatched. The length of the CDR3 is 14 residues. The CDR3 is CASSLGGETYEQYF. The CDR3 bases are TGTGCCAGCAGTTTAGGGGGGGAGACCTACGAGCAGTACTTC.

The chain combines TRBV7-9 with TRBJ2-1, with TRBD1 matching over 7 bases. CDR1 and CDR2 from the germline V gene are SEHNR and FQNEAQ (reference sequence). CDR3 size: 12 residues. V gave up 11 bases and J gave up 6 bases; unmatched junction bases: 7. The CDR3 spells CAGLDRSNEQFF. The CDR3 DNA sequence: TGTGCCGGACTGGACAGGAGCAATGAGCAGTTCTTC.

This clonotype has a count of ten or more. V and J are TRBV20-1 and TRBJ2-5; a possible D gene is TRBD2 (7 bases). V lost 3 bases to trimming and J lost 2 bases, with 13 bases between them. The CDR3 contains 14 residues. Germline-derived CDR1 and CDR2 are DFQATT and SNEGSKA (reference sequence). CDR3 DNA: TGCAGTGCTAGGGAGGGGGGGAGGCAAGAGACCCAGTACTTC. It yields the protein CSAREGGRQETQYF.

This clonotype was seen a handful of times. The CDR3 region is CSAMTSGGADTQYF. The CDR3 coding sequence is TGCAGTGCAATGACTAGCGGGGGGGCGGATACGCAGTATTTT. The V gene is TRBV20-1, the J gene TRBJ2-3; 14 bases agree with TRBD2. Germline V gene sequence: CDR1 DFQATT, CDR2 SNEGSKA (reference sequence). The CDR3 is 14 amino acids. Trimming removed 6 bases from V and 6 bases from J; junction bases left unmatched: 5.

This clonotype occurred many times. The genes are TRBV6-1 and TRBJ2-6; D tentatively fits TRBD1 or TRBD2 (5 bases each). The CDR3 has 15 residues. The V and J ends lost 6 bases and 2 bases respectively, with 11 bases between them. CDR1 and CDR2 (germline): MNHNS, SASEGT. The CDR3 coding sequence is TGTGCCAGCAGACCCGGGACGACTGGGGCCAACGTCCTGACTTTC. Its translation: CASRPGTTGANVLTF.

The chain uses TRBV7-2 and TRBJ1-6; no definite D call. The CDR3 has 15 amino acids. The V and J ends lost 1 base and 2 bases respectively, with 6 bases between them. In germline, CDR1 is SGHTA, CDR2 FQGNSA. CDR3 protein: CASSLGWPYNSPLHF. In DNA form, the CDR3 reads TGTGCCAGCAGCTTAGGGTGGCCCTATAATTCACCCCTCCACTTT.

The CDR3 is CASSDGGGSQHF. CDR3 DNA: TGTGCCAGCAGTGACGGCGGAGGGTCCCAGCATTTT. The chain has TRBV25-1 and TRBJ1-5; D gene uncertain. Trimming took 3 bases from V and 11 from J, leaving 11 bases between them. The CDR3 sequence is 12 residues long. Looked up from germline, CDR1 is MGHDK and CDR2 is SYGVNS.

This clonotype was counted a few times. V gene TRBV6-1 combines with J gene TRBJ2-3, with TRBD2 matching over 8 bases. With V trimmed by 6 bases and J by 1 base, 3 bases remained unmatched. This CDR3 spans 14 amino acids. Per the germline V gene, CDR1 is MNHNS and CDR2 is SASEGT. The CDR3 region has the DNA TGTGCCAGCAGAGGGCGGGGGGGCACAGATACGCAGTATTTT. As protein: CASRGRGGTDTQYF.